The sequence of this T cell receptor beta chain was determined in a study of T cells in Graves' hyperthyroidism and ophthalmopathy. Researchers amplified the TCR beta CDR3 regions from RNA transcripts. During a first-round RT-PCR of the TCR CDR3, the HTBI primer set was used. A single record per CDR3 protein comes from TCRdb applying MiXCR to the multiplex PCR reads. The repertoire holds about 500,000 distinct CDR3 sequences, about a sixth seen once, with approximately 20% in the top ten. This clonotype occurred many times. Its antigen is as yet unknown. Study-wide findings and caveats: Most thyroid clonotypes expanded above 0.001 appeared in blood too. A 13 V-J model separated ophthalmopathy from stable hyperthyroidism.

Using 9.5 to 10 ml of fresh peripheral blood, PBMCs were prepared. The CDR3 length is 13 residues. V was pared by 5 bases and J by 8 bases, with 4 bases of the junction left unmatched. Germline V CDR1 and CDR2: MNHEY, SVGEGT. This receptor was obtained from a woman between 18 and 29 years old with Graves' hyperthyroidism. The rearrangement links TRBV6-2 or TRBV6-3 to TRBJ2-1; the match to TRBD1 covers 9 bases. The material sequenced was blood. The CDR3 DNA is TGTGCCAGCAGTGTCGACAGGGGGGATGAGCAGTTCTTC. Translation gives CASSVDRGDEQFF.